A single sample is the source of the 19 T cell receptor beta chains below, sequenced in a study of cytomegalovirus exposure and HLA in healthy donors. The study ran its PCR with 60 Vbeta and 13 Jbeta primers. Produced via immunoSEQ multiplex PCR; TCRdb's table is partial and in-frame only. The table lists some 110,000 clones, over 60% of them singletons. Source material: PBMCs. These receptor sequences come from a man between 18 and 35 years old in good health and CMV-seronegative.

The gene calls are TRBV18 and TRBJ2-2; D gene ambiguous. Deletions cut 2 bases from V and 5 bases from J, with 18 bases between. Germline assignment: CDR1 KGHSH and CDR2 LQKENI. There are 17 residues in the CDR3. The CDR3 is CASSPIGTRVRTGELFF. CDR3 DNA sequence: TGTGCCAGCTCACCAATAGGCACCCGGGTACGGACCGGGGAGCTGTTTTTT.

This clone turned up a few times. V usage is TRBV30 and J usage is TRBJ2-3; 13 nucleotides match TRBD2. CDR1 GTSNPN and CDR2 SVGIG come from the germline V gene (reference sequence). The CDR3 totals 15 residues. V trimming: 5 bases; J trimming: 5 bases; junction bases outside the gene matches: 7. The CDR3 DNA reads TGTGCCTGGGGCCCACTAGCGGGGGGGCGAGATACGCAGTATTTT. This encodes CAWGPLAGGRDTQYF. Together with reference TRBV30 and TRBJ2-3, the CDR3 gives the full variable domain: SQTIHQWPATLVQPVGSPLSLECTVEGTSNPNLYWYRQAAGRGLQLLFYSVGIGQISSEVPQNLSASRPQDRQFILSSKKLLLSDSGFYLCAWGPLAGGRDTQYFGPGTRLTVL.

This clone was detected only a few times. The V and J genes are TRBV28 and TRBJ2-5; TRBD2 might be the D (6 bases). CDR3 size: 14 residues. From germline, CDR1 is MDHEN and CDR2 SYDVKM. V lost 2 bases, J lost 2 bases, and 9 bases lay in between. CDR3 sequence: CASSLGAGQETQYF. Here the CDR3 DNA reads TGTGCCAGCAGTTTAGGTGCGGGGCAAGAGACCCAGTACTTC.

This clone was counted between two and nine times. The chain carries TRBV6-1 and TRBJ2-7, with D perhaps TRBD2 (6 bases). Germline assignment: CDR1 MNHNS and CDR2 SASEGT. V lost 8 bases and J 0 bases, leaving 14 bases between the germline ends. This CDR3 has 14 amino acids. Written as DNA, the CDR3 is TGTGCCAGCTTCCGGTTGGGGGGCTCCTACGAGCAGTACTTC. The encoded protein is CASFRLGGSYEQYF.

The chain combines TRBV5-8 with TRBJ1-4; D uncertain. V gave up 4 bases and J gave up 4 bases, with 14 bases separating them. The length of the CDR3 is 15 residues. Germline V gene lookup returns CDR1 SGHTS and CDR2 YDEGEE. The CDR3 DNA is TGTGCCAGCAGCGGATACCGGGATCTTAATGAAAAACTGTTTTTT. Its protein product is CASSGYRDLNEKLFF.

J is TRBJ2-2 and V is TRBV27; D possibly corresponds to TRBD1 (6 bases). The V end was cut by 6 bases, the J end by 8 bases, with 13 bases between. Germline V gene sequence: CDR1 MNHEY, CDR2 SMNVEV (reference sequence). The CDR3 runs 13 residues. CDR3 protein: CASSIVGTGELFF. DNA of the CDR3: TGTGCCAGCAGCATAGTCGGGACAGGGGAGCTGTTTTTT.

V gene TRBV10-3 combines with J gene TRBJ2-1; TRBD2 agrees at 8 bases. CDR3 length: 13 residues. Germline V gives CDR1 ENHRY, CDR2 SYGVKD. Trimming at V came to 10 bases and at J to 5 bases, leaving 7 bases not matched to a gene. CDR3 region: CATTGLDHNEQFF. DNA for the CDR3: TGTGCCACCACGGGACTAGACCACAATGAGCAGTTCTTC.

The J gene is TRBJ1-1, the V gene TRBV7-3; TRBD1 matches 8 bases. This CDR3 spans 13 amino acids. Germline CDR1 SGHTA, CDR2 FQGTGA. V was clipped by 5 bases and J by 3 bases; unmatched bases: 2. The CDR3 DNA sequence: TGTGCCAGCAGCGGACAGGGATACACTGAAGCTTTCTTT. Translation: CASSGQGYTEAFF.

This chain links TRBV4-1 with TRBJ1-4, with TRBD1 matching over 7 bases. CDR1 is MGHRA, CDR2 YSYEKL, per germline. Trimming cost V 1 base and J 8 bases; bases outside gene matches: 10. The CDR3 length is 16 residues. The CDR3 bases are TGCGCCAGCAGCCAAGGTACCGGGACAGTGGAAGAAAAACTGTTTTTT. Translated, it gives CASSQGTGTVEEKLFF.

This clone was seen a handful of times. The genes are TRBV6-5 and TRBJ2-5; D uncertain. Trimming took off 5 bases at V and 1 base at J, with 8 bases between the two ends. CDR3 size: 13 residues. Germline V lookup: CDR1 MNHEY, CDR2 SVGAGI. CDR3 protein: CASSEQPQETQYF. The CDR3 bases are TGTGCCAGCAGTGAACAGCCCCAAGAGACCCAGTACTTC.

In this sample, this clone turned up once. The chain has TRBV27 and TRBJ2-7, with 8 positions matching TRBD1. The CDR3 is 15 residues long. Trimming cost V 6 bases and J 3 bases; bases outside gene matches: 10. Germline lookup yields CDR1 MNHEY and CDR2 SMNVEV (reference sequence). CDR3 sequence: CASSQTGTGDYEQYF. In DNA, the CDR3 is TGTGCCAGCAGCCAAACCGGGACAGGCGACTACGAGCAGTACTTC.

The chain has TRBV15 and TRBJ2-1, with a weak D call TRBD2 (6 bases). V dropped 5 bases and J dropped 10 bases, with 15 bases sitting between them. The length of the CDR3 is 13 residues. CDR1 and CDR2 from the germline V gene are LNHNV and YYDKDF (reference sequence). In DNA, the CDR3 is TGTGCCACCAGCGGGACTGGGTTCGGGGAGCAGTTCTTC. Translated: CATSGTGFGEQFF. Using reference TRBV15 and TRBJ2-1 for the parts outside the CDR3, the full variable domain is DAMVIQNPRYQVTQFGKPVTLSCSQTLNHNVMYWYQQKSSQAPKLLFHYYDKDFNNEADTPDNFQSRRPNTSFCFLDIRSPGLGDTAMYLCATSGTGFGEQFFGPGTRLTVL.

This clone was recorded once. CDR3 sequence reads: CASSLGHTWGPSGLSYEQYF. The CDR3 DNA reads TGTGCCAGCAGCTTAGGGCATACTTGGGGTCCCAGCGGACTCTCCTACGAGCAGTACTTC. J is TRBJ2-7 and V is TRBV7-8, with D tentatively TRBD2 (5 bases). The CDR3 sequence is 20 residues long. Germline CDR1 and CDR2: SGHVS and FQNEAQ. V was cut by 1 base and J by 0 bases, with 25 bases left in between.

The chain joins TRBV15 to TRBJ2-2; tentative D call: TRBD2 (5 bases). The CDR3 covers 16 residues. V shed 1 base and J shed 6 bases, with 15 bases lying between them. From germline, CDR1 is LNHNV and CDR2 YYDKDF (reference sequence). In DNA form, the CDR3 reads TGTGCCACCAGCAGAGCTGGAGGCTTTGTGCCCGGGGAGCTGTTTTTT. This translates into CATSRAGGFVPGELFF.

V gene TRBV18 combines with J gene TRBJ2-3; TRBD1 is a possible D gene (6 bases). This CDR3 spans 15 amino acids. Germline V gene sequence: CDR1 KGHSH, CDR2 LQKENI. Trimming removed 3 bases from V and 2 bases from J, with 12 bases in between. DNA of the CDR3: TGTGCCAGCTCACCCCTACAGGGAGCCACAGATACGCAGTATTTT. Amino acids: CASSPLQGATDTQYF.

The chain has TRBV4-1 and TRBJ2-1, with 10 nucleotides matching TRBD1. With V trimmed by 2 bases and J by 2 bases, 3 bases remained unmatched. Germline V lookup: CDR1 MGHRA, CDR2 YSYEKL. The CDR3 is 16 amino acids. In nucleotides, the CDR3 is TGCGCCAGCAGCCAACTCGGACAGGGGGCCTACAATGAGCAGTTCTTC. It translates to CASSQLGQGAYNEQFF.

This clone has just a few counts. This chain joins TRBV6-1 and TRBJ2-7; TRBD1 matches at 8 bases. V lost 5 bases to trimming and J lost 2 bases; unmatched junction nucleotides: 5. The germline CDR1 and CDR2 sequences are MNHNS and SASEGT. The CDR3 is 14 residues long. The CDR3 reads CASSPDRVTYEQYF. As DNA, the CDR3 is TGTGCCAGCAGTCCGGACAGGGTAACCTACGAGCAGTACTTC.

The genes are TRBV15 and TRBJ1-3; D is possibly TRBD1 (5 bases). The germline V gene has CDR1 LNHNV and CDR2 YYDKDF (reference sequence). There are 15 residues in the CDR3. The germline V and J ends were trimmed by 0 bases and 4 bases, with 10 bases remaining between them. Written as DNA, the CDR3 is TGTGCCACCAGCAGAGATCAGGGTCCCGGAAACACCATATATTTT. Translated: CATSRDQGPGNTIYF.

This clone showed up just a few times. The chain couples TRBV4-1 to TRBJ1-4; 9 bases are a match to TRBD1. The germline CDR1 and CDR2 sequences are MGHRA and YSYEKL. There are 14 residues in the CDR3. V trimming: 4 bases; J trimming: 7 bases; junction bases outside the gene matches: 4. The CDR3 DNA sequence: TGCGCCAGCAGCCGAGAGGGACAGGGTGAAAAACTGTTTTTT. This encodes CASSREGQGEKLFF.